Listed here are 27 T cell receptor beta chains from one sample, sequenced in a study of T cells in Graves' hyperthyroidism and ophthalmopathy. Template material for amplifying TCR beta CDR3 regions consisted of RNA transcripts. The TCR CDR3 was amplified in a first-round RT-PCR using the HTBI primer set. Using its own MiXCR run on the multiplex PCR reads, TCRdb lists one record per CDR3 protein. The sample records 480,000 or so distinct CDR3 sequences, roughly an eighth being singletons. The source material was blood. Source of these receptors: a woman aged 18-29 years with Graves' hyperthyroidism.

This clonotype was picked up a small number of times. The V call is TRBV18, the J call TRBJ2-7; TRBD1 matches at 12 bases. Germline lookup yields CDR1 KGHSH and CDR2 LQKENI. There are 16 residues in the CDR3. The V segment lost 2 bases and the J segment 6 bases; nucleotides outside the gene matches: 8. The DNA for the CDR3 is TGTGCCAGCTCACCAACCGAGGGACAGGGGGCGATCGAGCAGTACGTC. Translation: CASSPTEGQGAIEQYV.

The chain combines TRBV29-1 with TRBJ1-6, with TRBD1 matching 7 bases. The CDR3 sequence is 15 residues long. Germline values: CDR1 SQVTM, CDR2 ANQGSEA. V shed 5 bases, J shed 5 bases, and the junction held 9 bases outside the gene matches. CDR3 bases: TGCAGCGTTCGAACCACAGGGGACCATAATTCACCCCTCCACTTT. Its protein is CSVRTTGDHNSPLHF.

There are many counts of this clonotype. The J gene is TRBJ2-7, the V gene TRBV10-3, with D possibly TRBD2 on 5 matching bases. Germline CDR1 and CDR2: ENHRY and SYGVKD. This CDR3 has 16 residues. The V and J ends lost 4 bases and 1 base respectively, with 17 bases between them. CDR3 bases: TGTGCCATCAGTGTGTCCGCAGGCGGGCCTTCCTACGAGCAGTACTTC. Its translation is CAISVSAGGPSYEQYF.

This clonotype was detected ten times or more. The rearrangement uses TRBV2 and TRBJ1-4; the D is unclear. Between the trimmed V and J ends, which lost 8 bases and 1 base, there was a span of 11 bases. Germline assignment: CDR1 SNHLY and CDR2 FYNNEI. The CDR3 runs 14 residues. The CDR3 bases are TGTGCCAGCCCGTCATCGGGAACTAATGAAAAACTGTTTTTT. It codes for CASPSSGTNEKLFF. The complete variable domain, with remaining parts taken from reference TRBV2 and TRBJ1-4, reads EPEVTQTPSHQVTQMGQEVILRCVPISNHLYFYWYRQILGQKVEFLVSFYNNEISEKSEIFDDQFSVERPDGSNFTLKIRSTKLEDSAMYFCASPSSGTNEKLFFGSGTQLSVL.

This clonotype has a count of ten or more. The chain links TRBV30 to TRBJ1-2; 9 positions agree with TRBD1. Germline assignment: CDR1 GTSNPN and CDR2 SVGIG (reference sequence). V shed 6 bases and J 6 bases; nucleotides not matched to a gene: 8. The CDR3 totals 13 residues. This CDR3 reads CACFPTGGDGYTF. CDR3 in DNA: TGTGCCTGCTTTCCGACAGGGGGAGATGGCTACACCTTC.

V is TRBV7-9 and J is TRBJ1-1; no clear D. There are 15 residues in the CDR3. Between the trimmed V and J ends, which lost 8 bases and 5 bases, there was a span of 21 bases. Germline lookup yields CDR1 SEHNR and CDR2 FQNEAQ (reference sequence). For the CDR3, the DNA is TGTGCCAGCTCGAGGGCAGTGGGATATCGAACTGAAGCTTTCTTT. Protein: CASSRAVGYRTEAFF. Together with reference TRBV7-9 and TRBJ1-1, the CDR3 gives the full variable domain: DTGVSQNPRHKITKRGQNVTFRCDPISEHNRLYWYRQTLGQGPEFLTYFQNEAQLEKSRLLSDRFSAERPKGSFSTLEIQRTEQGDSAMYLCASSRAVGYRTEAFFGQGTRLTVV.

This clonotype was picked up many times. The chain couples TRBV12-3 or TRBV12-4 to TRBJ2-2, with 9 bases that match TRBD2. The length of the CDR3 is 14 residues. The junction had 5 bases not matched to a gene; V was cut back by 6 bases and J by 6 bases. The CDR3 loop is CASRPASGAGELFF. The DNA for the CDR3 is TGTGCCAGCAGACCGGCTAGCGGGGCCGGGGAGCTGTTTTTT.

This clonotype was seen many times. The rearrangement links TRBV20-1 to TRBJ2-3, with no clear D. This CDR3 is built from 14 residues. Germline V lookup: CDR1 DFQATT, CDR2 SNEGSKA (reference sequence). Trimming took 1 base from V and 1 from J, leaving 9 bases between them. This CDR3 is CSARVGLGTDTQYF. CDR3 DNA sequence: TGCAGTGCTAGAGTCGGGTTGGGCACAGATACGCAGTATTTT.

In this sample, this clonotype turned up many times. The junction departs from the called germline gene at one end, perhaps through a read error. DNA of the CDR3: TGTGCTAGCAGCTTAGTAGCCCGGGCCCAGGCGCACCAAGAGACCCAGTACTTC. Protein: CASSLVARAQAHQETQYF. V is TRBV7-7 and J is TRBJ2-5; unclear D gene. This CDR3 spans 18 amino acids. Germline CDR1 SSHAT, CDR2 FNYEAQ (reference sequence).

The gene calls are TRBV6-1 and TRBJ2-7; D ambiguous. The CDR3 consists of 13 residues. Trimming cost V 4 bases and J 1 base, with 8 bases left between them. Germline values: CDR1 MNHNS, CDR2 SASEGT. Here the CDR3 reads CASSATSSYEQYF. The CDR3 bases are TGTGCCAGCAGTGCGACAAGTTCCTACGAGCAGTACTTC.

Notes on this clonotype: A read error may explain this, as a much larger clone is one base away. The chain carries TRBV7-2 and TRBJ2-4, with D possibly TRBD2 on 6 matching bases. Per germline, CDR1 SGHTA and CDR2 FQGNSA. CDR3 length: 14 amino acids. CDR3 nucleotide sequence: TGTGCCAGCAGCTTCGGCGGGGCCGGAAACGTTCAGTACTTC. Protein sequence: CASSFGGAGNVQYF.

The chain has TRBV29-1 and TRBJ2-2, with no clear D. The CDR3 contains 12 residues. Germline values: CDR1 SQVTM, CDR2 ANQGSEA. V gave up 6 bases and J gave up 4 bases, with 9 bases separating them. CDR3: CSVTLGTGELFF. CDR3 sequence (DNA): TGCAGCGTAACTCTCGGCACCGGGGAGCTGTTTTTT.

At least ten counts were recorded for this clonotype. The rearrangement uses TRBV4-1 and TRBJ2-1; 10 bases align to TRBD1. V shed 3 bases and J 7 bases; nucleotides not matched to a gene: 6. The CDR3 totals 15 residues. Germline values: CDR1 MGHRA, CDR2 YSYEKL. CDR3 DNA: TGCGCCAGCAGCCATCGGACAGGGGGAGTGAATGAGCAGTTCTTC. Its protein is CASSHRTGGVNEQFF.

This clonotype has a count of ten or more. The chain links TRBV7-3 to TRBJ2-7, with TRBD2 identical over 12 bases. V dropped 1 base and J dropped 3; count of bases not matched to a gene: 10. Germline CDR1 and CDR2: SGHTA and FQGTGA. This CDR3 comprises 18 residues. The CDR3 protein is CASSLKAGLAGHNYEQYF. The CDR3 nucleotides are TGTGCCAGCAGCTTAAAAGCCGGACTAGCGGGACATAACTACGAGCAGTACTTC.

This clonotype was seen many times. The chain has TRBV18 and TRBJ2-7, with D unresolved. Between the trimmed V and J ends, which lost 3 bases and 1 base, there was a span of 10 bases. Germline values: CDR1 KGHSH, CDR2 LQKENI. CDR3 length: 14 residues. As DNA, the CDR3 is TGTGCCAGCTCACCTCTTGACGGATCCTACGAGCAGTACTTC. This codes for CASSPLDGSYEQYF.

This clonotype was detected many times. The CDR3 DNA follows: TGTGCCAGCCTCAGGGACACCTTCACAGATACGCAGTATTTT. Translated, it gives CASLRDTFTDTQYF. V is TRBV5-6 and J is TRBJ2-3; tentative D call: TRBD1 (6 bases). Trimming removed 7 bases at V and 2 bases at J, with 14 bases between. CDR1 SGHDT and CDR2 YYEEEE come from the germline V gene. This CDR3 region has 14 residues.

This clonotype was recorded many times. The chain recombines TRBV18 with TRBJ1-5; 9 bases match TRBD1. The germline V gene has CDR1 KGHSH and CDR2 LQKENI. Germline trimming cut 3 bases from V and 7 bases from J; bases unmatched to any gene: 4. There are 14 residues in the CDR3. CDR3 nucleotides: TGTGCCAGCTCACCTCAGGACAGGGGCCAGCCCCAGCATTTT. Translating gives CASSPQDRGQPQHF.

The V gene is TRBV27, the J gene TRBJ2-1; D remains unclear. The CDR3 has 13 residues. V lost 4 bases and J lost 3, with 7 bases in between. CDR1 MNHEY and CDR2 SMNVEV come from the germline V gene (reference sequence). DNA of the CDR3: TGTGCCAGCAGTTGGGGTATCTACAATGAGCAGTTCTTC. Its protein product is CASSWGIYNEQFF.

This clonotype was recorded at least ten times. The rearrangement links TRBV5-5 to TRBJ2-3; 8 nucleotides line up with TRBD2. The V gene end was trimmed by 4 bases and the J gene end by 4 bases; junction bases not matched to a gene: 8. The CDR3 runs to 15 residues. Germline CDR1 SGHKS, CDR2 YYEKEE (reference sequence). CDR3 in DNA: TGTGCCAGCAGCCAACAAGGACTAGCAGCAGATACGCAGTATTTT. It specifies CASSQQGLAADTQYF.

In this sample, this clonotype turned up many times. This rearrangement joins TRBV27 to TRBJ1-2; D is possibly TRBD1 (6 bases). The CDR3 consists of 13 residues. Trimming shortened V by 3 bases and J by 7 bases, and 12 bases separated the two germline ends. Germline CDR1 reads MNHEY; CDR2 reads SMNVEV (reference sequence). CDR3 protein: CASSLGALAGYTF. The CDR3 region has the DNA TGTGCCAGCAGTTTGGGGGCCCTAGCTGGCTACACCTTC.

The chain is built from TRBV7-9 and TRBJ2-1; D call uncertain. The CDR3 runs to 12 residues. The V gene's germline CDR1 is SEHNR and CDR2 FQNEAQ (reference sequence). Trimming removed 5 bases at V and 10 bases at J, with 12 bases between. In DNA form, the CDR3 reads TGTGCCAGCAGCCCCTCGAACGTGGAGCAGTTCTTC. This codes for CASSPSNVEQFF.

This clonotype was seen many times. The chain carries TRBV12-3 or TRBV12-4 and TRBJ1-6; D is undetermined. Trimming shortened V by 4 bases and J by 5 bases, and 12 bases separated the two germline ends. The CDR3 sequence is 15 residues long. CDR3 in DNA: TGTGCCAGCAGTTGGCAGGCGGGGAATAATTCACCCCTCCACTTT. It encodes CASSWQAGNNSPLHF.

This clonotype was seen at least ten times. V is TRBV20-1 and J is TRBJ2-7; unclear D gene. Germline CDR1 is DFQATT and CDR2 is SNEGSKA (reference sequence). Trimming removed 0 bases at V and 4 bases at J, with 4 bases between. There are 11 residues in the CDR3. The CDR3 here is CSARDKYEQYF. CDR3 coding DNA: TGCAGTGCTAGAGATAAGTACGAGCAGTACTTC.

This clonotype came up many times. V is TRBV10-3 and J is TRBJ2-4; D might be TRBD1 or TRBD2, each matching 5 bases. This CDR3 has 15 amino acids. Trimming shortened V by 3 bases and J by 5 bases, and 14 bases separated the two germline ends. Germline V lookup: CDR1 ENHRY, CDR2 SYGVKD. CDR3 sequence (DNA): TGTGCCATCAGTGACTCCGGGACGGACCAAAACATTCAGTACTTC. Translation: CAISDSGTDQNIQYF.

The chain combines TRBV7-9 with TRBJ1-1; no definite D call. Germline V gene data show CDR1 as SEHNR and CDR2 as FQNEAQ (reference sequence). The CDR3 runs to 11 residues. Trimming took off 5 bases at V and 7 bases at J, with 8 bases between the two ends. Here the CDR3 reads CASSVIHEAFF. DNA for the CDR3: TGTGCCAGCAGCGTAATACATGAAGCTTTCTTT.

This clonotype was found many times. This chain uses TRBV2 with TRBJ2-2; TRBD2 aligns across 8 bases. The CDR3 is 16 amino acids. Per the germline V gene, CDR1 is SNHLY and CDR2 is FYNNEI. The junction had 13 bases not matched to a gene; V was cut back by 8 bases and J by 5 bases. The CDR3 is CASFPLREGQTGELFF. Written as DNA, the CDR3 is TGTGCCAGCTTCCCCCTACGGGAGGGTCAGACCGGGGAGCTGTTTTTT.

This clonotype has ten or more counts. CDR3 in amino acids: CAPQVFYGYTF. For the CDR3, the DNA is TGTGCGCCGCAGGTATTCTATGGCTACACCTTC. The J gene is TRBJ1-2, the V gene TRBV12-3 or TRBV12-4; D remains unclear. This CDR3 has 11 amino acids.